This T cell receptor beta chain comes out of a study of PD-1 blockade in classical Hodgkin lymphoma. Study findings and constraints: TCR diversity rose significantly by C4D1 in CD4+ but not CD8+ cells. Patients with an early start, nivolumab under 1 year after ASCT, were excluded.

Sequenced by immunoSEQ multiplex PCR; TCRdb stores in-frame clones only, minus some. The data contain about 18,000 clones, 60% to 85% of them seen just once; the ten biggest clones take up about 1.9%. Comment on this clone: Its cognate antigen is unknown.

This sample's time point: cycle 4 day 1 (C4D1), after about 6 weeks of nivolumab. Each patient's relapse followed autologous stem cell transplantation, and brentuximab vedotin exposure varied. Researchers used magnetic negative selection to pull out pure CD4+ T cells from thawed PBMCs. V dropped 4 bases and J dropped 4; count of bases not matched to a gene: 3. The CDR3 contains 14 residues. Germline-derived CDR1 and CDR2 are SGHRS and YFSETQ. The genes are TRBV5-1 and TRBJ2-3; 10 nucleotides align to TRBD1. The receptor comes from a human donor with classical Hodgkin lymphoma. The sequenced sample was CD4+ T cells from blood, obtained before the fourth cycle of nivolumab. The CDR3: CASSPGQGSDTQYF. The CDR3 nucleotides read TGCGCCAGCAGCCCGGGACAGGGGTCAGATACGCAGTATTTT.